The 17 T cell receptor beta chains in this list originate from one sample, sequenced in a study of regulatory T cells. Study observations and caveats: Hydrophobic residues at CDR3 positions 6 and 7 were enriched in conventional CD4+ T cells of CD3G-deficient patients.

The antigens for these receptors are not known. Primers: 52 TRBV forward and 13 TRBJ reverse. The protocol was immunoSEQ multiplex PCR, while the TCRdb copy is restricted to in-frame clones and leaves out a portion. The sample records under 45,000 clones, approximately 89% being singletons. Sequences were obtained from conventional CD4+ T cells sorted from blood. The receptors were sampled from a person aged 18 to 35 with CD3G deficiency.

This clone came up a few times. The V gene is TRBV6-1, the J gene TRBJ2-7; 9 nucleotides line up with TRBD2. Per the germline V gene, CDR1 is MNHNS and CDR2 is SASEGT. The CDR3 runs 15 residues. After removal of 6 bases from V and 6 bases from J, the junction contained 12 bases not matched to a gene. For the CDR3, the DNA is TGTGCCAGCAGGAGGCTAGCGGGATCCCCCCTCGAGCAGTACTTC. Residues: CASRRLAGSPLEQYF.

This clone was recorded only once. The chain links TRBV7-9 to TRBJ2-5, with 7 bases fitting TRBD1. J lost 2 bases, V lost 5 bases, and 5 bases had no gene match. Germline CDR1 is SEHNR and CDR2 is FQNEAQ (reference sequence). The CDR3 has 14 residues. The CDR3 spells CASSTGTVQETQYF. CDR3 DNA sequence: TGTGCCAGCAGCACCGGGACAGTTCAAGAGACCCAGTACTTC.

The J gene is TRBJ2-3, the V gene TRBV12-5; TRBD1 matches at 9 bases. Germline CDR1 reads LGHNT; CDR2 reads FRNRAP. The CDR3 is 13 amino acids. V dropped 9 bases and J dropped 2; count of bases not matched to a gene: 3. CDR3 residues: CASRDRATDTQYF. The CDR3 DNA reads TGTGCTAGCCGGGACAGGGCCACAGATACGCAGTATTTT.

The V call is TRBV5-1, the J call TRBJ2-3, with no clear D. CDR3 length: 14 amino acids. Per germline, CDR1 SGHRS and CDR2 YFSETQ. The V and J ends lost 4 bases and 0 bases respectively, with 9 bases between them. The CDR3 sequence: CASSNLGSTDTQYF. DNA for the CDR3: TGCGCCAGCAGCAACCTCGGGAGCACAGATACGCAGTATTTT. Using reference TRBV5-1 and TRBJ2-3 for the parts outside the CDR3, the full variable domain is KAGVTQTPRYLIKTRGQQVTLSCSPISGHRSVSWYQQTPGQGLQFLFEYFSETQRNKGNFPGRFSGRQFSNSRSEMNVSTLELGDSALYLCASSNLGSTDTQYFGPGTRLTVL.

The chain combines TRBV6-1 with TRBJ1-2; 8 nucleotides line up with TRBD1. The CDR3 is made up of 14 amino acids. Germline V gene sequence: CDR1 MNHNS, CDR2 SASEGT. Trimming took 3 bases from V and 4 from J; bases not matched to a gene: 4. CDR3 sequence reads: CASSDPGQGYGYTF. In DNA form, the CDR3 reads TGTGCCAGCAGTGATCCTGGACAGGGCTATGGCTACACCTTC.

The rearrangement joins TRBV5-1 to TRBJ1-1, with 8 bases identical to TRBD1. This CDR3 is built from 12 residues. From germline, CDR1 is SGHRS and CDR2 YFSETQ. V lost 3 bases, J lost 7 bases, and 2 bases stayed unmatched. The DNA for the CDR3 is TGCGCCAGCAGCTCGACAGGGGTTGAAGCTTTCTTT. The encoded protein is CASSSTGVEAFF. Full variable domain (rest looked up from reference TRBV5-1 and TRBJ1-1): KAGVTQTPRYLIKTRGQQVTLSCSPISGHRSVSWYQQTPGQGLQFLFEYFSETQRNKGNFPGRFSGRQFSNSRSEMNVSTLELGDSALYLCASSSTGVEAFFGQGTRLTVV.

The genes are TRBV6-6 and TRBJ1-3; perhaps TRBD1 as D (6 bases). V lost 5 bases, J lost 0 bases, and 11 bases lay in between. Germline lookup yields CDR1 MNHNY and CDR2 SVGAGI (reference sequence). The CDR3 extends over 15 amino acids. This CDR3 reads CASSRTAYSGNTIYF. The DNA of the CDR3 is TGTGCCAGCAGTCGGACAGCTTACTCTGGAAACACCATATATTTT.

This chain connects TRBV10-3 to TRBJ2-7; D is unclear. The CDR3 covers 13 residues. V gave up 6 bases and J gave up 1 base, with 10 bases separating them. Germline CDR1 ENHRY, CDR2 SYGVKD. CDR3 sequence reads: CAIRAGESYEQYF. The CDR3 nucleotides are TGTGCCATCAGGGCAGGCGAATCCTACGAGCAGTACTTC.

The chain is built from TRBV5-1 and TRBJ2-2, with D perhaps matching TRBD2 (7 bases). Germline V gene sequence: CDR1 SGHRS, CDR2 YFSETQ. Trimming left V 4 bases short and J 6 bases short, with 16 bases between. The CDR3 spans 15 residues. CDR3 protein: CASSPDGGAAGELFF. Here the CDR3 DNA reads TGCGCCAGCAGCCCGGATGGGGGGGCAGCCGGGGAGCTGTTTTTT. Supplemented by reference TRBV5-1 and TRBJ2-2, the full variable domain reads KAGVTQTPRYLIKTRGQQVTLSCSPISGHRSVSWYQQTPGQGLQFLFEYFSETQRNKGNFPGRFSGRQFSNSRSEMNVSTLELGDSALYLCASSPDGGAAGELFFGEGSRLTVL.

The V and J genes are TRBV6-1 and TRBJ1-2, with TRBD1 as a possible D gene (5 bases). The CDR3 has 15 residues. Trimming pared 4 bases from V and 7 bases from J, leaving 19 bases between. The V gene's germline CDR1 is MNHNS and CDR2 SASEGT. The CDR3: CASSATGVRGFGYTF. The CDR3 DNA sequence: TGTGCCAGCAGTGCCACGGGGGTCAGAGGGTTTGGCTACACCTTC.

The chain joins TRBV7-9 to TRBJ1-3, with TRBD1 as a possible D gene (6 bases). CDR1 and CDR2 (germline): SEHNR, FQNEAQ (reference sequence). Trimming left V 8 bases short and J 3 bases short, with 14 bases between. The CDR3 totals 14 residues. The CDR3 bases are TGTGCCAGCGGATTCACAGGGATTGGAAACACCATATATTTT. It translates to CASGFTGIGNTIYF.

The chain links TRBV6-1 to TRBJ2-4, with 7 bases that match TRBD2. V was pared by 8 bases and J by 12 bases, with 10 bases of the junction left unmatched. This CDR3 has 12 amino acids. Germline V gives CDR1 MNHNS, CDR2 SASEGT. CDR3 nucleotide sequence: TGTGCCAGCGGTTGGGGGGGAAGGGATCAGTACTTC. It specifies CASGWGGRDQYF.

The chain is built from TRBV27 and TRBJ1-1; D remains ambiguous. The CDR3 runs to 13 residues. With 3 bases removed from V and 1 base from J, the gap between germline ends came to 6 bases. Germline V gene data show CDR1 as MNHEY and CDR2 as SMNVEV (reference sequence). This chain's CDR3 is CASSFRRNTEAFF. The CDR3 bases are TGTGCCAGCAGTTTCCGGAGGAACACTGAAGCTTTCTTT.

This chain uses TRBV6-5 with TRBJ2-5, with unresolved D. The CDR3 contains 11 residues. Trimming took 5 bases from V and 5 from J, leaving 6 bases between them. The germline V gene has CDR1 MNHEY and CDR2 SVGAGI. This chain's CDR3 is CASSEAETQYF. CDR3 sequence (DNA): TGTGCCAGCAGTGAAGCTGAGACCCAGTACTTC.

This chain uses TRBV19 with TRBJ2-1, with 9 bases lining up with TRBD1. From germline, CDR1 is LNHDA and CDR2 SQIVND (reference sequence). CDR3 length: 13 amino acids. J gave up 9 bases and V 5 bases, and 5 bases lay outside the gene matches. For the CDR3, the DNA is TGTGCCAGTAGTGGGACAGGGCGGGGTGAGCAGTTCTTC. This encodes CASSGTGRGEQFF.

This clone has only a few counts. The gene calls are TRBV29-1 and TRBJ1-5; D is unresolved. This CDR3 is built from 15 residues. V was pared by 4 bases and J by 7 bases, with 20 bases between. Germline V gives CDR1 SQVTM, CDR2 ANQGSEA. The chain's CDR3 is CSVVHARISIQPQHF. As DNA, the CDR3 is TGCAGCGTTGTTCATGCGAGGATCTCGATCCAGCCCCAGCATTTT.

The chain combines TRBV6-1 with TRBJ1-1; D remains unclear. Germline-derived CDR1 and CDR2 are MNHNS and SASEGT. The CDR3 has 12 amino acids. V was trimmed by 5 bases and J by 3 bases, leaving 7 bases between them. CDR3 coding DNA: TGTGCCAGCAGTCCTTTTCACACTGAAGCTTTCTTT. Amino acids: CASSPFHTEAFF.